This T cell receptor (beta chain) appears in the sequencing data of a study of cytomegalovirus exposure and HLA in healthy donors. Only in-frame clones appear in the TCRdb table, and some are missing; sequencing was by immunoSEQ multiplex PCR. The data contain more than 250,000 clones, around 87% of them seen just once; the ten biggest clones take up over 1%. Germline V gene data show CDR1 as MNHEY and CDR2 as SVGAGI. V was clipped by 2 bases and J by 5 bases, with 12 bases between them. This CDR3 spans 15 amino acids. This clone was seen only once. V gene TRBV6-5 combines with J gene TRBJ1-4; D gene ambiguous. The sequenced sample was PBMCs. The source of this sequence is a woman aged 25-40 years in good health and CMV-seropositive. The CDR3 protein is CASSYKRLPNEKLFF. CDR3 DNA: TGTGCCAGCAGTTACAAAAGGCTCCCAAATGAAAAACTGTTTTTT.